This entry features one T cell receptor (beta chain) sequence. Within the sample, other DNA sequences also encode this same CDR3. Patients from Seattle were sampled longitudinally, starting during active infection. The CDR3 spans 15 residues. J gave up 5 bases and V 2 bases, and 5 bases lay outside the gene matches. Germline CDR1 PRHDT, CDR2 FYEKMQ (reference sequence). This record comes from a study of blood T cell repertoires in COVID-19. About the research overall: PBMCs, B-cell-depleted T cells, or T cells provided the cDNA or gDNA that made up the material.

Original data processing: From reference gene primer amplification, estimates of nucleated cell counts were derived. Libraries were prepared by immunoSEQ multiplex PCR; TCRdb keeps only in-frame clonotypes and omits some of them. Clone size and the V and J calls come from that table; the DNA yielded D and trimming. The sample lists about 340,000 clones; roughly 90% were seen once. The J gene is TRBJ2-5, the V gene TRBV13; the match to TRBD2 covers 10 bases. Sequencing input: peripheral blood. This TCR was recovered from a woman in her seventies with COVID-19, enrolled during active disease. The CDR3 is CASSLSGGARETQYF. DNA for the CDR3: TGTGCCAGCAGCTTAAGCGGGGGGGCACGTGAGACCCAGTACTTC.